The 10 T cell receptor beta chains in this list originate from one sample, sequenced in a study of response to subunit inactivated influenza vaccine. Each CDR3 protein gets one entry after TCRdb re-called the RT-PCR reads with MiXCR. The sample carries 800,000 to 1,000,000 distinct CDR3 sequences, around 20% recorded once. The sequenced sample was PBMCs from blood, obtained around 5 days after vaccination. The receptors derive from a man aged 50 to 59 who received an inactivated influenza vaccine.

This clonotype was seen a handful of times. The chain recombines TRBV4-1 with TRBJ2-1; D might be TRBD2 (5 bases). CDR1 and CDR2 from the germline V gene are MGHRA and YSYEKL. This CDR3 region has 15 residues. The germline V and J ends were trimmed by 0 bases and 4 bases, with 10 bases remaining between them. The CDR3 DNA follows: TGCGCCAGCAGCCAAGATCCGACTACTTACAATGAGCAGTTCTTC. Its translation is CASSQDPTTYNEQFF.

This clonotype was detected only a few times. It is unclear where the CDR3 begins or ends on the DNA, so no DNA is shown, and the CDR3 is as TCRdb lists it. The chain combines TRBV11-1 with TRBJ2-5. The CDR3 has 16 amino acids, counting both end residues. Germline lookup yields CDR1 SGHAT and CDR2 FQDESV (reference sequence). CDR3 residues: CASSFLWVGDQETQYF.

This clonotype turned up a few times. This chain connects TRBV6-4 to TRBJ2-1; the D is unclear. Trimming took 0 bases from V and 8 from J, leaving 8 bases between them. CDR3 length: 13 amino acids. CDR1 and CDR2 (germline): MRHNA, SNTAGT. CDR3 nucleotides: TGTGCCAGCAGTGACTCAAGTTACCATGAGCAGTTCTTC. Protein product: CASSDSSYHEQFF.

This clonotype has a count of ten or more. The rearrangement uses TRBV10-3 and TRBJ2-5; TRBD1 agrees at 8 bases. This CDR3 has 13 residues. The germline CDR1 and CDR2 sequences are ENHRY and SYGVKD. The V gene end was trimmed by 8 bases and the J gene end by 3 bases; junction bases not matched to a gene: 5. The CDR3 here is CAIADRGEETQYF. DNA for the CDR3: TGTGCCATCGCCGACAGGGGAGAAGAGACCCAGTACTTC.

This clonotype was seen only a few times. The chain employs TRBV20-1 and TRBJ2-7; 7 nucleotides line up with TRBD1. The CDR3 is made up of 12 amino acids. The germline CDR1 and CDR2 sequences are DFQATT and SNEGSKA (reference sequence). J lost 0 bases, V lost 6 bases, and 2 bases had no gene match. This chain's CDR3 is CSADRSSYEQYF. The CDR3 nucleotides are TGCAGTGCGGACAGGTCCTCCTACGAGCAGTACTTC.

This chain joins TRBV20-1 and TRBJ2-5, with a tentative D call TRBD1 (6 bases). CDR1 is DFQATT, CDR2 SNEGSKA, per germline (reference sequence). Trimming pared 3 bases from V and 1 base from J, leaving 15 bases between. CDR3 length: 15 amino acids. DNA of the CDR3: TGCAGTGCTAGTACCGTTATGGACAGCCAAGAGACCCAGTACTTC. This sequence encodes CSASTVMDSQETQYF.

The rearrangement uses TRBV6-4 and TRBJ2-5; the D gene is possibly TRBD1 (6 bases). This CDR3 contains 14 residues. Germline assignment: CDR1 MRHNA and CDR2 SNTAGT. Deletions cut 0 bases from V and 6 bases from J, with 11 bases between. CDR3 bases: TGTGCCAGCAGTGACTCTTTGGGGGCCAAGACCCAGTACTTC. It yields the protein CASSDSLGAKTQYF.

The rearrangement joins TRBV27 to TRBJ2-6; D possibly corresponds to TRBD1 (6 bases). The CDR3 contains 17 residues. Germline loops: CDR1 MNHEY, CDR2 SMNVEV (reference sequence). V dropped 5 bases and J dropped 4 bases, with 18 bases sitting between them. CDR3 DNA: TGTGCCAGCAGTCCCGGACAGACTATTACAGGGGCCAACGTCCTGACTTTC. Protein product: CASSPGQTITGANVLTF.

This clonotype appeared a few times. J is TRBJ2-5 and V is TRBV5-1; 8 bases align to TRBD1. Germline CDR1 and CDR2: SGHRS and YFSETQ. This CDR3 contains 15 residues. The ends lost 6 bases at V and 4 bases at J; junction bases unmatched: 11. The CDR3 coding sequence is TGCGCCAGCAAACCTATGACAGGGGTGGCAGAGACCCAGTACTTC. Protein sequence: CASKPMTGVAETQYF. Together with reference TRBV5-1 and TRBJ2-5, the CDR3 gives the full variable domain: KAGVTQTPRYLIKTRGQQVTLSCSPISGHRSVSWYQQTPGQGLQFLFEYFSETQRNKGNFPGRFSGRQFSNSRSEMNVSTLELGDSALYLCASKPMTGVAETQYFGPGTRLLVL.

The rearrangement joins TRBV5-1 to TRBJ2-5, with D uncertain. The CDR3 totals 13 residues. The V end lost 6 bases, the J end lost 2 bases, and 11 bases lay between the germline ends. Germline values: CDR1 SGHRS, CDR2 YFSETQ. The CDR3 sequence: CASNSRPQETQYF. The CDR3 DNA reads TGCGCCAGCAACAGCAGGCCTCAAGAGACCCAGTACTTC.